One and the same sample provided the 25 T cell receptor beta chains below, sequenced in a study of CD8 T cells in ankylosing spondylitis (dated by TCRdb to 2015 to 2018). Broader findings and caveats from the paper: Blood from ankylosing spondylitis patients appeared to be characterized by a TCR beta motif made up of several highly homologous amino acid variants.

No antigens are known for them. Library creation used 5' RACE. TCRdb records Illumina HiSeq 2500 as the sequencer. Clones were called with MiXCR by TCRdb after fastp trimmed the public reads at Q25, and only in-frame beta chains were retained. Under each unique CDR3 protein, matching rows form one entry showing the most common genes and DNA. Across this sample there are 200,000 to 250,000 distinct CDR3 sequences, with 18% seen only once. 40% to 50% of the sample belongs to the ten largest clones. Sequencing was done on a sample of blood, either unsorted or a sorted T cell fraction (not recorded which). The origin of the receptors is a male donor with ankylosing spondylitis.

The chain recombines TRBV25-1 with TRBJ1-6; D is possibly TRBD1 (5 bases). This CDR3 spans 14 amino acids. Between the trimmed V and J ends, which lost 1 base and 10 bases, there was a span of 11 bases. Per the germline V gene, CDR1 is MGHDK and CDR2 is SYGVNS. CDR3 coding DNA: TGTGCCAGCAGTGAATCCTTAGGGACCTCACCCCTCCACTTT. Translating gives CASSESLGTSPLHF.

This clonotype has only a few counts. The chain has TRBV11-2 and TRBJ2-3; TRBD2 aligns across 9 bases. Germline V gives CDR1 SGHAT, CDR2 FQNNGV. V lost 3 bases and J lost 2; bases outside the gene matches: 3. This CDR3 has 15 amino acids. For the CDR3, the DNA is TGTGCCAGCAGCTTTAGCGGGAGTGTCACAGATACGCAGTATTTT. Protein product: CASSFSGSVTDTQYF.

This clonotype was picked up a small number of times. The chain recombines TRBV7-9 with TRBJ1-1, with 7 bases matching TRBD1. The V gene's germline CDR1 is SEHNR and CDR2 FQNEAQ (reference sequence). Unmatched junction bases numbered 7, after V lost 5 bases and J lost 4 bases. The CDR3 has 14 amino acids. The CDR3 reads CASSPQGGGTEAFF. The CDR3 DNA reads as TGTGCCAGCAGCCCGCAGGGGGGAGGCACTGAAGCTTTCTTT.

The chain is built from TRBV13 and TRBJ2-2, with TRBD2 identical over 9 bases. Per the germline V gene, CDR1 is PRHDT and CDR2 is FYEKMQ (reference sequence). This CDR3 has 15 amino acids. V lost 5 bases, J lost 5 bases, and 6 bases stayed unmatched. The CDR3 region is CASSPGTSWTGELFF. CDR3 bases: TGTGCCAGCAGCCCCGGGACTAGCTGGACCGGGGAGCTGTTTTTT.

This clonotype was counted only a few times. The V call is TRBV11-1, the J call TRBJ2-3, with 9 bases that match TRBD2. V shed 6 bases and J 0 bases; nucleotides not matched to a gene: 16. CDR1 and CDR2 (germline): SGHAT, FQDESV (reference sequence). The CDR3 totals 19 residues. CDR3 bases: TGTGCCAGCAGGTCCCCGAGCGGGAGGAGTCCCCTGAGCACAGATACGCAGTATTTT. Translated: CASRSPSGRSPLSTDTQYF.

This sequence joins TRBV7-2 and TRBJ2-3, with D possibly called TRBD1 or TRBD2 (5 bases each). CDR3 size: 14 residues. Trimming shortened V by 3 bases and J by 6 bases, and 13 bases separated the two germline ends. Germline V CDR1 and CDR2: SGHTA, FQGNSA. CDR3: CASSFFLWGDTQYF. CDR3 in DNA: TGTGCCAGCAGCTTCTTCCTGTGGGGGGATACGCAGTATTTT.

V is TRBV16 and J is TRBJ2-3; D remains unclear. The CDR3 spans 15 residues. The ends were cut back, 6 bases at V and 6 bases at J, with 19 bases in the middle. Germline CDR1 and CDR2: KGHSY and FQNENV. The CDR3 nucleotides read TGTGCCAGCAGTCCTCACAGCCAACCATCCGATACGCAGTATTTT. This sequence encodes CASSPHSQPSDTQYF.

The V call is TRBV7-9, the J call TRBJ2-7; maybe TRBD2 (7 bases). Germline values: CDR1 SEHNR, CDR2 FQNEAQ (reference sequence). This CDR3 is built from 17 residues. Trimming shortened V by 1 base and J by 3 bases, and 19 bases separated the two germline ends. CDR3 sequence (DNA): TGTGCCAGCAGCTTAGGTGGGGGGGGGCGATCCAACTACGAGCAGTACTTC. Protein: CASSLGGGGRSNYEQYF.

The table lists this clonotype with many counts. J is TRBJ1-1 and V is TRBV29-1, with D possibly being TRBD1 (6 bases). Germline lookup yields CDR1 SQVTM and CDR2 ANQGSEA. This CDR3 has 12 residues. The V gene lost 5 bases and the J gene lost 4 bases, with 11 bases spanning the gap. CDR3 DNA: TGCAGCGTTACAGGGTTGGCCACTGAAGCTTTCTTT. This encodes CSVTGLATEAFF. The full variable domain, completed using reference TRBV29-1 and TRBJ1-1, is SAVISQKPSRDICQRGTSLTIQCQVDSQVTMMFWYRQQPGQSLTLIATANQGSEATYESGFVIDKFPISRPNLTFSTLTVSNMSPEDSSIYLCSVTGLATEAFFGQGTRLTVV.

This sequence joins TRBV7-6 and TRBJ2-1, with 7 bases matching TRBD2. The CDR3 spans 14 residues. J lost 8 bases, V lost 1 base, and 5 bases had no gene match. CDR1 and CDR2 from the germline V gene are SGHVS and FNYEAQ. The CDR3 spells CASSLDTGRDEQFF. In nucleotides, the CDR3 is TGTGCCAGCAGCTTAGATACGGGGAGGGATGAGCAGTTCTTC.

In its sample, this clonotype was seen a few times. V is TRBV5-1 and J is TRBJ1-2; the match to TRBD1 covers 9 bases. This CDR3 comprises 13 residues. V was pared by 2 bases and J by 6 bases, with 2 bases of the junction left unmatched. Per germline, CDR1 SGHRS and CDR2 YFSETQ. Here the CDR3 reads CASSFTGGDGYTF. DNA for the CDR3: TGCGCCAGCAGCTTTACAGGGGGCGATGGCTACACCTTC.

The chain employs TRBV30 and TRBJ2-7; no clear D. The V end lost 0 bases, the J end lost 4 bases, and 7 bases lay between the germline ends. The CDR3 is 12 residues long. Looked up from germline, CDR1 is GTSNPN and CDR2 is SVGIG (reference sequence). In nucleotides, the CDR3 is TGTGCCTGGAGTGTAGTGGGATACGAGCAGTACTTC. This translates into CAWSVVGYEQYF.

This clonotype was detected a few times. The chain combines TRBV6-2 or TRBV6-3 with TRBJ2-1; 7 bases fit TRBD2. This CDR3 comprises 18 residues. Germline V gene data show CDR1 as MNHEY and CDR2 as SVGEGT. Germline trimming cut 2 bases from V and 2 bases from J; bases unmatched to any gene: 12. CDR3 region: CASSYDWTSGTPYNEQFF. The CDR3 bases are TGTGCCAGCAGTTACGATTGGACCAGCGGGACCCCCTACAATGAGCAGTTCTTC.

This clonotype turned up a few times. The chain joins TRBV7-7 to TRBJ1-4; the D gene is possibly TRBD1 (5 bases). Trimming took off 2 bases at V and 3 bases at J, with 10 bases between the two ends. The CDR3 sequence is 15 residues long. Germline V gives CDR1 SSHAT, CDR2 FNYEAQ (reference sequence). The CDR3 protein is CASSLKWGANEKLFF. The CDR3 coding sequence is TGTGCCAGCAGCTTAAAGTGGGGCGCTAATGAAAAACTGTTTTTT.

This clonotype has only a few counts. CDR3 protein: CASSSTGGGGELSTEAFF. CDR3 DNA: TGCGCCAGCAGCTCGACAGGGGGCGGGGGAGAGTTGTCGACTGAAGCTTTCTTT. The gene calls are TRBV5-1 and TRBJ1-1; 10 bases align to TRBD1. The V gene end was trimmed by 3 bases and the J gene end by 5 bases; junction bases not matched to a gene: 16. CDR1 SGHRS and CDR2 YFSETQ come from the germline V gene. This CDR3 comprises 18 residues.

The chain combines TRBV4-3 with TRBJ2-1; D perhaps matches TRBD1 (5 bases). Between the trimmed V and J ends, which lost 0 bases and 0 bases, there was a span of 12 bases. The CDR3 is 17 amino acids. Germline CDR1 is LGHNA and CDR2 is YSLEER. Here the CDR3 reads CASSQDGARNSYNEQFF. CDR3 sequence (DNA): TGCGCCAGCAGCCAAGATGGGGCACGGAACTCCTACAATGAGCAGTTCTTC.

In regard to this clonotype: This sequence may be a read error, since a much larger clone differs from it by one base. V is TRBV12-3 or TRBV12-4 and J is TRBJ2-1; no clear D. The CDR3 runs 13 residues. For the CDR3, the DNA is TGTGCCAGCAGCCCCCGGCTTGGGAATGAGCATTTCTTC. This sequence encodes CASSPRLGNEHFF.

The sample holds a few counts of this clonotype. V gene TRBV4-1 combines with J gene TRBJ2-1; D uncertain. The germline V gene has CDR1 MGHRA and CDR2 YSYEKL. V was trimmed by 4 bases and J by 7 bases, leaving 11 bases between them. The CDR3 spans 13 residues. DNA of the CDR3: TGCGCCAGCAGCCCCCCGTCGGCGAATGAGCAGTTCTTC. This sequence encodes CASSPPSANEQFF.

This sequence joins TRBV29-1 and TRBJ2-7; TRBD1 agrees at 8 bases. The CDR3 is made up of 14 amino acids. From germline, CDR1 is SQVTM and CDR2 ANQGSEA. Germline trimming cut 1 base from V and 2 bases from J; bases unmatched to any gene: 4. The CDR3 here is CSVEVRTGTYEQYF. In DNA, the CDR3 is TGCAGCGTTGAAGTTCGGACAGGGACCTACGAGCAGTACTTC.

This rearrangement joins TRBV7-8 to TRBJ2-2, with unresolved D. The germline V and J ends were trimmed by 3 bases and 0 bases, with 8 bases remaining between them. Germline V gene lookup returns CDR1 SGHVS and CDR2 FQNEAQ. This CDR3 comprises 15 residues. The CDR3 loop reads CASSFSYANTGELFF. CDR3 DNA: TGTGCCAGCAGCTTCAGCTACGCGAACACCGGGGAGCTGTTTTTT.

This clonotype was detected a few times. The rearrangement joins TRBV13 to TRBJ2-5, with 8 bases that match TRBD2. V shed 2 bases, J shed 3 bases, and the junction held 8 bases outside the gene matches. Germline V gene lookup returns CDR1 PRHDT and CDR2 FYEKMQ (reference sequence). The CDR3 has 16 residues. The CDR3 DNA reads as TGTGCCAGCAGCTTAAGGCGGGGGGCCGCAGAAGAGACCCAGTACTTC. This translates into CASSLRRGAAEETQYF.

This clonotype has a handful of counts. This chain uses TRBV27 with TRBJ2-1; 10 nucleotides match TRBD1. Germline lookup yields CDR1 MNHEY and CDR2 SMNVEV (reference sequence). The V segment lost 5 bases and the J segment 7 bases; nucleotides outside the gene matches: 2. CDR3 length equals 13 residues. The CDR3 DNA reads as TGTGCCAGCAGTACGGACAGGGGGAATGAGCAGTTCTTC. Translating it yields CASSTDRGNEQFF.

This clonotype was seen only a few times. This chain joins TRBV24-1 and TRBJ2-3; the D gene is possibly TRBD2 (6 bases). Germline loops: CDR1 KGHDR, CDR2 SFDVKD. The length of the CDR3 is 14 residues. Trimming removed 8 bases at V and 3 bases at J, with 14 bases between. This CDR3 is CATTPGAETDTQYF. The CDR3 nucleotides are TGTGCCACCACCCCGGGAGCGGAAACAGATACGCAGTATTTT.

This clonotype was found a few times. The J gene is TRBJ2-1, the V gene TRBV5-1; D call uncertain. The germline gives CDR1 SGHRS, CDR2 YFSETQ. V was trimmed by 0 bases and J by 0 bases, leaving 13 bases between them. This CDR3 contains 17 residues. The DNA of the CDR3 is TGCGCCAGCAGCTTGGAGCCTGGAGCGAGCTCCTACAATGAGCAGTTCTTC. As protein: CASSLEPGASSYNEQFF.

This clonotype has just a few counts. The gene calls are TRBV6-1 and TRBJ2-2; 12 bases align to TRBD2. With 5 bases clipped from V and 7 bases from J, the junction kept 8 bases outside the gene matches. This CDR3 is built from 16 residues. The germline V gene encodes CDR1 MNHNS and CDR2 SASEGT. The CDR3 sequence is CASSMLAGGPDGELFF. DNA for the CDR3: TGTGCCAGCAGTATGCTAGCGGGGGGGCCGGACGGGGAGCTGTTTTTT.